This T cell receptor (beta chain) was retrieved from a study of control samples from healthy donors and cancer patients (dated by TCRdb to between 2020 and 2021). Compared with germline, V lacks 5 bases and J lacks 4 bases; bases without a gene match: 4. The CDR3 contains 13 residues, cysteine and phenylalanine counted. The sequence is cut down to CDR3 DNA, 39 bases in frame from base 1. Libraries were built with the immunoSEQ multiplex PCR assay. TCRdb re-hosts the immuneACCESS table, in-frame sequences only. Its copies lack some clones; in the studies checked, an unresolved V gene accounts for under half of them, and the cause for the rest is not known. The sample contains 120,000 or so clones, more than 75% of them found a single time. The ten biggest clones cover around 1.7% of the sample. Note on this clone: The antigen it recognizes is unknown. No base quality information exists; no much larger clone differs at one position.

Sequenced: blood. This receptor chain uses TRBV12-3 or TRBV12-4 and TRBJ2-7; 8 middle bases align to TRBD1. This sequence was found in a man between 18 and 35 years old in good health. This receptor carries the CDR3 CASSGQGRYEQYF. In nucleotide form, the sequence is TGTGCCAGCAGTGGACAGGGAAGGTACGAGCAGTACTTC.